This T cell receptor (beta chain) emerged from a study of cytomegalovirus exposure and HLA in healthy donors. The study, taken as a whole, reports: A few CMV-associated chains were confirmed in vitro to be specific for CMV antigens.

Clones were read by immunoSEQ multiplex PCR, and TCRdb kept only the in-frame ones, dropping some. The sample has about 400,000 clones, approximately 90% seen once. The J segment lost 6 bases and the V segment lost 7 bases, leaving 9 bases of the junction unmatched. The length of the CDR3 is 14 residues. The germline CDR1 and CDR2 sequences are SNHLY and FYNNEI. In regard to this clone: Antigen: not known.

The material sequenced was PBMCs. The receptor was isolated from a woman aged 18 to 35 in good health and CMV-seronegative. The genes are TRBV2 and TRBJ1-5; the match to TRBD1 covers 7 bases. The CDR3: CASTPSWDSQPQHF. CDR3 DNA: TGTGCCAGCACCCCGTCATGGGACAGTCAGCCCCAGCATTTT.